This paragraph covers one T cell receptor beta chain sequence. In germline, CDR1 is KGHDR, CDR2 SFDVKD. Trimming stripped 1 base from V and 6 bases from J, with 15 bases between. The CDR3 is made up of 16 amino acids. The data stem from a study of T cell responses to AZD1222 COVID-19 vaccine. Profiled with immunoSEQ multiplex PCR; TCRdb holds only in-frame clones, not every one. The data contain more than 150,000 clones, about nine tenths of them singletons. The sequences come from peripheral blood, collected on day 0 of AZD1222 vaccination. This TCR was recovered from an adult in good health. The chain employs TRBV24-1 and TRBJ2-1; no reliable D call. Here the CDR3 DNA reads TGTGCCACCAGTGATTTAAGAGCCATTCCTCCCAATGAGCAGTTCTTC. Protein sequence: CATSDLRAIPPNEQFF.